These 27 T cell receptor beta chains share one sample of origin, sequenced in a study of OX40 agonist ivuxolimab in advanced cancers. Only in-frame clones appear in the TCRdb table, and some are missing; sequencing was by immunoSEQ multiplex PCR. The sample lists some 35,000 clones, 60% to 85% occurring once. The sequencing used CD4+ or CD8+ T cells sorted from blood, collected in a trial of the OX40 agonist ivuxolimab. These receptors originate from an adult with an advanced solid tumor such as melanoma, head and neck, liver or kidney cancer.

The rearrangement uses TRBV4-1 and TRBJ1-2; TRBD1 matches at 7 bases. CDR1 MGHRA and CDR2 YSYEKL come from the germline V gene. This CDR3 has 13 residues. The ends lost 4 bases at V and 2 bases at J; junction bases unmatched: 1. The CDR3 nucleotides are TGCGCCAGCAGCCCACAGGGGAACTATGGCTACACCTTC. Translated, it gives CASSPQGNYGYTF.

Remarks on this clone: The same CDR3 also results from other DNA sequences found in this sample. J is TRBJ2-6 and V is TRBV7-3; D is unclear. V was cut by 5 bases and J by 2 bases, with 10 bases left in between. Germline CDR1 and CDR2: SGHTA and FQGTGA. The CDR3 runs 15 residues. The CDR3 DNA sequence: TGTGCCAGCAGCCAGTACCTACCTGGGGCCAACGTCCTGACTTTC. It specifies CASSQYLPGANVLTF.

This chain joins TRBV6-5 and TRBJ2-2; D gene uncertain. The length of the CDR3 is 15 residues. Per germline, CDR1 MNHEY and CDR2 SVGAGI. Trimming pared 5 bases from V and 2 bases from J, leaving 12 bases between. The CDR3 reads CASSTYRANTGELFF. The CDR3, as DNA: TGTGCCAGCAGTACCTACCGGGCCAACACCGGGGAGCTGTTTTTT.

The chain couples TRBV5-1 to TRBJ1-6; unclear D gene. The V and J ends lost 4 bases and 7 bases respectively, with 15 bases between them. This CDR3 region has 15 residues. Germline V gives CDR1 SGHRS, CDR2 YFSETQ. The CDR3, as DNA: TGCGCCAGCAGCGTCGACTCCCCGAGGAATTCACCCCTCCACTTT. It codes for CASSVDSPRNSPLHF.

This chain uses TRBV19 with TRBJ1-1; D perhaps matches TRBD1 (6 bases). Trimming removed 4 bases at V and 3 bases at J, with 21 bases between. The V gene's germline CDR1 is LNHDA and CDR2 SQIVND (reference sequence). This CDR3 has 17 residues. The CDR3: CASSNLGGRDVDTEAFF. CDR3 nucleotide sequence: TGTGCCAGTAGTAATCTTGGGGGGCGCGATGTCGACACTGAAGCTTTCTTT.

The J gene is TRBJ2-1, the V gene TRBV5-4; 13 bases agree with TRBD2. Germline trimming cut 0 bases from V and 0 bases from J; bases unmatched to any gene: 3. The CDR3 is 18 amino acids. The V gene's germline CDR1 is SGHNT and CDR2 YYREEE (reference sequence). The CDR3 DNA is TGTGCCAGCAGCTTGGGGACTAGCGGGGGTGTCTCCTACAATGAGCAGTTCTTC. Protein sequence: CASSLGTSGGVSYNEQFF.

This sequence joins TRBV7-9 and TRBJ1-2; tentative D call: TRBD1 (6 bases). The V gene lost 2 bases and the J gene lost 8 bases, with 21 bases spanning the gap. Germline-derived CDR1 and CDR2 are SEHNR and FQNEAQ (reference sequence). The CDR3 spans 16 residues. The CDR3 sequence is CASSLRLGDNLGGYTF. The CDR3 DNA reads as TGTGCCAGCAGCTTAAGGCTGGGGGACAACCTGGGGGGCTACACCTTC.

J is TRBJ2-1 and V is TRBV28, with TRBD2 matching over 8 bases. CDR3 length: 15 amino acids. V shed 2 bases, J shed 6 bases, and the junction held 6 bases outside the gene matches. Germline V CDR1 and CDR2: MDHEN, SYDVKM. The CDR3 loop reads CASSLGGSGGNEQFF. The CDR3 region has the DNA TGTGCCAGCAGTTTAGGGGGAAGCGGGGGCAATGAGCAGTTCTTC.

The chain combines TRBV9 with TRBJ2-3, with D uncertain. CDR3 length: 13 amino acids. The V end was cut by 4 bases, the J end by 2 bases, with 8 bases between. Germline V gene lookup returns CDR1 SGDLS and CDR2 YYNGEE. CDR3 nucleotide sequence: TGTGCCAGCAGCCCAAGTGCCACAGATACGCAGTATTTT. Its protein product is CASSPSATDTQYF.

The J gene is TRBJ2-7, the V gene TRBV5-1, with 7 bases identical to TRBD2. V lost 3 bases and J lost 5; bases outside the gene matches: 11. The germline CDR1 and CDR2 sequences are SGHRS and YFSETQ. This CDR3 spans 15 amino acids. In DNA form, the CDR3 reads TGCGCCAGCAGCTATACCGGGACTAACTACAACGAGCAGTACTTC. This encodes CASSYTGTNYNEQYF.

This clone occurred once. The chain employs TRBV2 and TRBJ2-1, with 9 bases lining up with TRBD2. The germline CDR1 and CDR2 sequences are SNHLY and FYNNEI. The CDR3 sequence is 13 residues long. Losses at the gene ends were 6 bases for V and 6 bases for J; bases not matched to a gene: 3. CDR3 sequence: CASRGLAVNEQFF. The DNA of the CDR3 is TGTGCCAGCAGGGGACTAGCAGTCAATGAGCAGTTCTTC.

The gene calls are TRBV7-9 and TRBJ1-2; D not resolved. Trimming removed 8 bases from V and 8 bases from J, with 15 bases in between. CDR3 length equals 12 residues. CDR1 and CDR2 from the germline V gene are SEHNR and FQNEAQ (reference sequence). CDR3 in amino acids: CASPGVYGGYTF. CDR3 nucleotide sequence: TGTGCCAGCCCGGGAGTGTATGGAGGCTACACCTTC. The variable domain in full, completed from reference TRBV7-9 and TRBJ1-2, reads DTGVSQNPRHKITKRGQNVTFRCDPISEHNRLYWYRQTLGQGPEFLTYFQNEAQLEKSRLLSDRFSAERPKGSFSTLEIQRTEQGDSAMYLCASPGVYGGYTFGSGTRLTVV.

The chain has TRBV5-4 and TRBJ2-3; D remains unclear. The CDR3 has 15 amino acids. Per germline, CDR1 SGHNT and CDR2 YYREEE (reference sequence). The V end lost 0 bases, the J end lost 1 base, and 9 bases lay between the germline ends. CDR3 region: CASSLDLGGTDTQYF. The CDR3 DNA reads TGTGCCAGCAGCTTGGATCTGGGCGGCACAGATACGCAGTATTTT.

This clone was seen many times. For the CDR3, the DNA is TGTGCCAGCAGCTTAGAAGGTCAGGGGGAGCTGTTTTTT. Encoded protein: CASSLEGQGELFF. J is TRBJ2-2 and V is TRBV11-3; D ambiguous. The germline V gene has CDR1 SGHNT and CDR2 YENEEA. Trimming removed 0 bases from V and 8 bases from J, with 7 bases in between. The CDR3 is 13 amino acids. Based on the CDR3 plus reference TRBV11-3 and TRBJ2-2, the full variable domain is EAGVVQSPRYKIIEKKQPVAFWCNPISGHNTLYWYLQNLGQGPELLIRYENEEAVDDSQLPKDRFSAERLKGVDSTLKIQPAELGDSAVYLCASSLEGQGELFFGEGSRLTVL.

This clone came up a few times. The V and J genes are TRBV7-2 and TRBJ1-5; 7 nucleotides match TRBD1. V lost 6 bases and J lost 4; bases outside the gene matches: 9. The CDR3 covers 15 residues. Looked up from germline, CDR1 is SGHTA and CDR2 is FQGNSA. The chain's CDR3 is CASSSQQGWNQPQHF. The DNA of the CDR3 is TGTGCCAGCAGTTCTCAACAGGGGTGGAATCAGCCCCAGCATTTT.

This sequence joins TRBV19 and TRBJ1-1; D is perhaps TRBD1 (5 bases). Germline CDR1 and CDR2: LNHDA and SQIVND (reference sequence). V was shortened by 3 bases and J by 5 bases, with 10 bases between the two germline ends. The CDR3 spans 13 residues. Here the CDR3 DNA reads TGTGCCAGTAGTATTAGGAAGGGGACTGAAGCTTTCTTT. Amino acids: CASSIRKGTEAFF.

This clone was observed a single time. The rearrangement joins TRBV21-1 to TRBJ2-6; the table gives TRBD2 as D, unverified against the DNA. TRBV21-1 is tagged as a pseudogene. CDR3 length: 18 residues. CDR3 in amino acids: CASSKAKPRVSGANVLTF. CDR3 nucleotide sequence: TGTGCCAGCAGCAAAGCCAAGCCACGGGTCTCTGGGGCCAACGTCCTGACTTTC.

The chain is built from TRBV10-3 and TRBJ1-1; D unclear. V was pared by 2 bases and J by 4 bases, with 5 bases between. Germline V CDR1 and CDR2: ENHRY, SYGVKD. The CDR3 extends over 12 amino acids. As DNA, the CDR3 is TGTGCCATCAGTGAGGCCGCCACTGAAGCTTTCTTT. Amino acids: CAISEAATEAFF.

The chain uses TRBV23-1 and TRBJ1-4, with 8 bases lining up with TRBD1. TRBV23-1 is known as an ORF, though its function is uncertain. The CDR3 has 16 amino acids. Losses at the gene ends were 6 bases for V and 4 bases for J; bases not matched to a gene: 10. Here the CDR3 reads CASRAQGADINEKLFF. In nucleotides, the CDR3 is TGCGCCAGCAGGGCCCAGGGGGCGGATATTAATGAAAAACTGTTTTTT.

V is TRBV5-5 and J is TRBJ1-5; D perhaps matches TRBD1 (5 bases). Trimming took 2 bases from V and 3 from J, leaving 15 bases between them. This CDR3 has 16 residues. Germline V gives CDR1 SGHKS, CDR2 YYEKEE (reference sequence). CDR3 sequence (DNA): TGTGCCAGCAGCTTCGGCAGGGAGTACTCCAATCAGCCCCAGCATTTT. As protein: CASSFGREYSNQPQHF.

V gene TRBV7-9 combines with J gene TRBJ1-5; 10 bases map to TRBD1. V trimming: 0 bases; J trimming: 5 bases; junction bases outside the gene matches: 10. Germline V lookup: CDR1 SEHNR, CDR2 FQNEAQ (reference sequence). This CDR3 contains 18 residues. CDR3: CASSLALMGQGRDQPQHF. CDR3 bases: TGTGCCAGCAGCTTAGCGCTTATGGGACAGGGGAGAGATCAGCCCCAGCATTTT. The entire variable domain, with the rest obtained from reference TRBV7-9 and TRBJ1-5, is as follows: DTGVSQNPRHKITKRGQNVTFRCDPISEHNRLYWYRQTLGQGPEFLTYFQNEAQLEKSRLLSDRFSAERPKGSFSTLEIQRTEQGDSAMYLCASSLALMGQGRDQPQHFGDGTRLSIL.

The gene calls are TRBV5-1 and TRBJ1-4; maybe TRBD1 (5 bases). CDR1 SGHRS and CDR2 YFSETQ come from the germline V gene. There are 15 residues in the CDR3. Between the trimmed V and J ends, which lost 0 bases and 3 bases, there was a span of 9 bases. The CDR3 loop is CASSLEGKANEKLFF. The CDR3 DNA is TGCGCCAGCAGCTTGGAGGGGAAGGCTAATGAAAAACTGTTTTTT. Full variable domain (rest looked up from reference TRBV5-1 and TRBJ1-4): KAGVTQTPRYLIKTRGQQVTLSCSPISGHRSVSWYQQTPGQGLQFLFEYFSETQRNKGNFPGRFSGRQFSNSRSEMNVSTLELGDSALYLCASSLEGKANEKLFFGSGTQLSVL.

This chain uses TRBV5-1 with TRBJ2-7, with D tentatively TRBD1 or TRBD2 (5 bases each). The CDR3 sequence is 14 residues long. Trimming took 2 bases from V and 2 from J, leaving 11 bases between them. Germline CDR1 is SGHRS and CDR2 is YFSETQ. As DNA, the CDR3 is TGCGCCAGCAGCTTCCGGGGCCCCACCTACGAGCAGTACTTC. Amino acids: CASSFRGPTYEQYF.

The J gene is TRBJ2-4, the V gene TRBV6-4; D is unresolved. Trimming left V 4 bases short and J 9 bases short, with 13 bases between. The CDR3 covers 13 residues. CDR1 and CDR2 from the germline V gene are MRHNA and SNTAGT. CDR3 region: CASSVCVTRIQYF. CDR3 nucleotide sequence: TGTGCCAGCAGTGTTTGTGTGACGCGCATTCAGTACTTC.

This chain uses TRBV6-1 with TRBJ1-5; D not certain. Trimming stripped 1 base from V and 0 bases from J, with 4 bases between. Germline-derived CDR1 and CDR2 are MNHNS and SASEGT. The CDR3 contains 14 residues. The CDR3 coding sequence is TGTGCCAGCAGTGAAGATTATAGCAATCAGCCCCAGCATTTT. Protein product: CASSEDYSNQPQHF.

This rearrangement joins TRBV11-1 to TRBJ2-1, with D perhaps TRBD1 or TRBD2 (6 bases each). Germline V gene sequence: CDR1 SGHAT, CDR2 FQDESV (reference sequence). CDR3 size: 13 residues. The V end lost 5 bases, the J end lost 6 bases, and 11 bases lay between the germline ends. This CDR3 is CASSQTGANEQFF. The CDR3, as DNA: TGTGCCAGCAGCCAGACGGGGGCCAATGAGCAGTTCTTC.

This chain uses TRBV27 with TRBJ1-6, with D maybe TRBD1 (5 bases). V was pared by 2 bases and J by 2 bases, with 7 bases between. The CDR3 extends over 15 amino acids. Per germline, CDR1 MNHEY and CDR2 SMNVEV (reference sequence). The CDR3 loop reads CASSLGGAYNSPLHF. DNA of the CDR3: TGTGCCAGCAGTTTAGGGGGGGCCTATAATTCACCCCTCCACTTT.